The sequence of this T cell receptor beta chain was determined in a study of glioma-infiltrating T cells. The iRepertoire nested amplicon-rescue multiplex PCR amplified TCR alpha and beta CDR3s from RNA. TCRdb recomputed calls from the multiplex PCR reads with MiXCR, one row per CDR3 protein. The sample shows about 130,000 distinct CDR3 sequences, approximately 25% of them seen only once. The CDR3 length is 13 residues. The V segment lost 2 bases and the J segment 13 bases; nucleotides outside the gene matches: 5. The TCR was taken from a human donor with low-grade glioma or glioblastoma, undergoing nonglioma brain surgery, or in good health (not recorded which). This chain joins TRBV12-3 or TRBV12-4 and TRBJ1-2; 12 bases match TRBD1. Material for sequencing was glioma tissue, nonneoplastic brain tissue, or PBMCs (not recorded which). Written as DNA, the CDR3 is TGTGCCAGCAGTTTAAGGGGACAGGGGGCTGGCACCTTC. Translating gives CASSLRGQGAGTF.